This is a list of T cell receptor beta chains from one sample in a study of T-cell reconstitution after alpha-beta-depleted transplantation in children. TCRdb analysed the PCR reads with MiXCR anew, one entry per CDR3 protein. The table includes approximately 89,000 distinct CDR3 sequences, around a sixth detected once. The sequences come from PBMCs, mostly from graft donor cells, collected 180 days after TCRalphabeta/CD19-depleted stem cell transplant. The receptors come from a male patient between 2 and 10 years old who had a stem cell transplant for acute lymphoblastic leukemia, so the T cells may come from the graft donor. CDR3s include the opening cysteine and the closing phenylalanine or tryptophan. The D gene is left open where the match is weak. Size is omitted from some rows. Given values are once, few, many or a class for expanded clones.

20	NA	TRBV4-3	NA	TRBJ2-1	TGCGCCAGCAGCCAAGATAAATGGTCTTGGGCAGGGACCTCCTACAATGAGCAGTTCTTC	CASSQDKWSWAGTSYNEQFF
12	NA	TRBV12-3/TRBV12-4	few	TRBJ1-2	TGTGCCAGCAGTCCCGGATACTATGGCTACACCTTC	CASSPGYYGYTF
16	NA	TRBV9	many	TRBJ2-3	TGTGCCAGCAGCGTAGAGGGCAGGCCGAGCACAGATACGCAGTATTTT	CASSVEGRPSTDTQYF
17	TRBD1	TRBV7-2	few	TRBJ2-7	TGTGCCAGCAGCTTAGCTGGGGACAGAGCGAATACCTACGAGCAGTACTTC	CASSLAGDRANTYEQYF
16	NA	TRBV28	few	TRBJ1-3	TGTGCCAGCAGTGAACCAATGGACTTCTCTGGAAACACCATATATTTT	CASSEPMDFSGNTIYF
15	NA	TRBV12-3/TRBV12-4	NA	TRBJ1-2	TGTGCCAGCAGTTTAAAACCAGGGTCGGGCTATGGCTACACCTTC	CASSLKPGSGYGYTF
14	NA	TRBV7-7	many	TRBJ2-2	TGTGCCAGCAGATCGTCACCGAACACCGGGGAGCTGTTTTTT	CASRSSPNTGELFF
13	NA	TRBV2	many	TRBJ2-2	TGTGCCAGCTCCATGGAAAACACCGGGGAGCTGTTTTTT	CASSMENTGELFF
17	NA	TRBV5-5	few	TRBJ1-1	TGTGCCAGCAGCTCTAAGCCGGGACTAATCATGAACACTGAAGCTTTCTTT	CASSSKPGLIMNTEAFF
14	NA	TRBV6-2/TRBV6-3	NA	TRBJ2-7	TGTGCCAGCAGTTACTCGATTGGGTCCTACGAGCAGTACTTC	CASSYSIGSYEQYF
18	NA	TRBV5-6	few	TRBJ1-1	TGTGCCAGCAGCTGGGGGCCTACAGAGGGGGGAGGGAACACTGAAGCTTTCTTT	CASSWGPTEGGGNTEAFF
14	TRBD2	TRBV14	few	TRBJ2-3	TGTGCCAGCAGCCAGCTAGCGGGGGCAGATACGCAGTATTTT	CASSQLAGADTQYF
17	NA	TRBV4-2	NA	TRBJ1-6	TGTGCCAGCAGCCAAGATATAACAGATCCTTATAATTCACCCCTCCACTTT	CASSQDITDPYNSPLHF
13	TRBD2	TRBV20-1	NA	TRBJ2-3	TGCAGTGCCACGGGACTAGGGCGTGATACGCAGTATTTT	CSATGLGRDTQYF
16	TRBD2	TRBV7-2	NA	TRBJ2-3	TGTGCCAGCAGTTTCCGACTAGCGGGGGGCACAGATACGCAGTATTTT	CASSFRLAGGTDTQYF
13	NA	TRBV29-1	NA	TRBJ2-5	TGCAGCGTTGAAGACGCGGGTTGGGAGACCCAGTACTTC	CSVEDAGWETQYF